This TCR beta chain is drawn from a study of blood T cell repertoires in COVID-19. Original handling: For nucleated cells, counts were estimated from reference gene primer amplification. Only in-frame clones appear in the TCRdb table, and some are missing; sequencing was by immunoSEQ multiplex PCR. V, J and clone size were drawn from that table, and D and trimming were deduced from the DNA. The sample lists fewer than 200,000 clones; under 90% were seen once. Participants reported their clinical history, and cohort assignment relied on those reports. This clonotype was sampled from a man aged 45-65 years who had recovered from COVID-19. The specimen was PBMCs or T cells enriched from blood (not recorded which).

The CDR3, as DNA: TGTGCCAGCAGTCCCCTGGGAGGGGATCAGCCCCAGCATTTT. Amino acid sequence: CASSPLGGDQPQHF. V usage is TRBV28 and J usage is TRBJ1-5, with D possibly TRBD1 on 5 matching bases. With 5 bases removed from V and 5 bases from J, the gap between germline ends came to 13 bases. Germline V gene data show CDR1 as MDHEN and CDR2 as SYDVKM. This CDR3 comprises 14 residues. Based on the CDR3 plus reference TRBV28 and TRBJ1-5, the full variable domain is DVKVTQSSRYLVKRTGEKVFLECVQDMDHENMFWYRQDPGLGLRLIYFSYDVKMKEKGDIPEGYSVSREKKERFSLILESASTNQTSMYLCASSPLGGDQPQHFGDGTRLSIL.